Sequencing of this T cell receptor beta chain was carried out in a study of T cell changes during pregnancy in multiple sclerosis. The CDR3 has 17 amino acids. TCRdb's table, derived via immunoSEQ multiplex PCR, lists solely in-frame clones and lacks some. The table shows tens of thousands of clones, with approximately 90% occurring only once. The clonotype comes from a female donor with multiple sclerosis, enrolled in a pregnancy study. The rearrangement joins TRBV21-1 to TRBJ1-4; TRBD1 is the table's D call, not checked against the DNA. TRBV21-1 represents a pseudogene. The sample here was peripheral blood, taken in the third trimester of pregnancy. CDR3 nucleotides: TGTGCCAGCAGCAAAAAGTTGGACATGGGCCGGAGTGAAAAACTGTTTTTT. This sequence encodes CASSKKLDMGRSEKLFF.